This entry lists 31 T cell receptor beta chains sequenced from one sample in a study of cytomegalovirus exposure and HLA in healthy donors. Clones were sequenced by immunoSEQ multiplex PCR, and TCRdb holds only the in-frame ones, with some missing. This table has more than 60,000 clones, roughly 89% appearing once. Sequenced sample: PBMCs. The receptors originated from a woman under 30 in good health and CMV-seronegative.

This clone appeared once. This chain links TRBV7-2 with TRBJ1-3; D remains ambiguous. In germline, CDR1 is SGHTA, CDR2 FQGNSA. V lost 1 base to trimming and J lost 2 bases, with 9 bases between them. The CDR3 totals 15 residues. The CDR3 loop is CASSLVGSAGNTIYF. The CDR3 region has the DNA TGTGCCAGCAGCTTAGTCGGCAGCGCTGGAAACACCATATATTTT. Variable domain in full (rest from reference TRBV7-2 and TRBJ1-3): GAGVSQSPSNKVTEKGKDVELRCDPISGHTALYWYRQSLGQGLEFLIYFQGNSAPDKSGLPSDRFSAERTGGSVSTLTIQRTQQEDSAVYLCASSLVGSAGNTIYFGEGSWLTVV.

V and J are TRBV7-2 and TRBJ1-1; D is unclear. The CDR3 is made up of 13 amino acids. With 2 bases removed from V and 2 bases from J, the gap between germline ends came to 6 bases. The V gene's germline CDR1 is SGHTA and CDR2 FQGNSA. The CDR3 DNA sequence: TGTGCCAGCAGCTTATACTCAAACACTGAAGCTTTCTTT. Translated, it gives CASSLYSNTEAFF.

V is TRBV2 and J is TRBJ2-7, with D maybe TRBD1 (6 bases). Germline CDR1 reads SNHLY; CDR2 reads FYNNEI. Deletions cut 6 bases from V and 0 bases from J, with 15 bases between. The CDR3 runs to 15 residues. The CDR3 DNA reads TGTGCCAGCAGAGAACGGACAGTTAGCTCCTACGAGCAGTACTTC. This codes for CASRERTVSSYEQYF.

The chain combines TRBV4-3 with TRBJ2-3; 8 bases match TRBD2. Germline-derived CDR1 and CDR2 are LGHNA and YSLEER. V trimming: 6 bases; J trimming: 4 bases; junction bases outside the gene matches: 9. The CDR3 totals 15 residues. The CDR3 bases are TGCGCCAGCAGGGCGGGGGGCTGGAGTTCAGATACGCAGTATTTT. Translated, it gives CASRAGGWSSDTQYF.

This chain links TRBV29-1 with TRBJ1-2, with 9 bases matching TRBD1. V shed 7 bases and J 8 bases; nucleotides not matched to a gene: 8. The CDR3 has 12 amino acids. Per germline, CDR1 SQVTM and CDR2 ANQGSEA. CDR3 amino acids: CSGLDRGSGYTF. CDR3 nucleotide sequence: TGCAGCGGACTGGACAGGGGTTCGGGCTACACCTTC.

The chain recombines TRBV7-8 with TRBJ2-7; TRBD2 matches at 9 bases. Germline V gene sequence: CDR1 SGHVS, CDR2 FQNEAQ. V dropped 1 base and J dropped 2; count of bases not matched to a gene: 3. This CDR3 spans 15 amino acids. CDR3 DNA sequence: TGTGCCAGCAGCTTAGAGGGCGGGAGGGCCTACGAGCAGTACTTC. Its translation is CASSLEGGRAYEQYF.

The chain has TRBV30 and TRBJ1-4, with 9 bases lining up with TRBD1. The CDR3 spans 14 residues. J was trimmed by 7 bases and V by 3 bases; bases with no gene match: 6. The germline V gene encodes CDR1 GTSNPN and CDR2 SVGIG (reference sequence). The CDR3 DNA reads as TGTGCCTGGAGCGAGGACAGGGGAGCTGAAAAACTGTTTTTT. Translation gives CAWSEDRGAEKLFF.

This chain joins TRBV6-1 and TRBJ2-3, with 7 bases aligning to TRBD1. V lost 2 bases to trimming and J lost 2 bases; unmatched junction nucleotides: 4. CDR3 length: 15 residues. Germline CDR1 and CDR2: MNHNS and SASEGT. The CDR3 sequence is CASSEQTGITDTQYF. DNA for the CDR3: TGTGCCAGCAGTGAACAGACAGGGATCACAGATACGCAGTATTTT.

The chain employs TRBV27 and TRBJ2-1, with D maybe TRBD2 (5 bases). Between the trimmed V and J ends, which lost 3 bases and 3 bases, there was a span of 15 bases. The CDR3 extends over 16 amino acids. Germline lookup yields CDR1 MNHEY and CDR2 SMNVEV (reference sequence). CDR3 amino acids: CASSFKSYDYYNEQFF. The CDR3 nucleotides read TGTGCCAGCAGTTTCAAAAGTTACGACTACTACAATGAGCAGTTCTTC.

This chain connects TRBV28 to TRBJ2-3; TRBD2 matches 7 bases. Trimming removed 8 bases from V and 3 bases from J; junction bases left unmatched: 14. This CDR3 spans 16 amino acids. Germline CDR1 MDHEN, CDR2 SYDVKM. The CDR3 DNA follows: TGTGCCAGCGGGGGGGGAGGGATAGCCCGTACAGATACGCAGTATTTT. It yields the protein CASGGGGIARTDTQYF. Full variable domain (remainder filled in from reference TRBV28 and TRBJ2-3): DVKVTQSSRYLVKRTGEKVFLECVQDMDHENMFWYRQDPGLGLRLIYFSYDVKMKEKGDIPEGYSVSREKKERFSLILESASTNQTSMYLCASGGGGIARTDTQYFGPGTRLTVL.

The V gene is TRBV5-6, the J gene TRBJ2-3; 7 nucleotides line up with TRBD2. Germline CDR1 and CDR2: SGHDT and YYEEEE. Unmatched junction bases numbered 14, after V lost 4 bases and J lost 6 bases. CDR3 length: 16 amino acids. The CDR3 region has the DNA TGTGCCAGCAGCGCCGGTCGGGCAGGGAGGGAGGATACGCAGTATTTT. It is translated as CASSAGRAGREDTQYF. Variable domain in full (rest from reference TRBV5-6 and TRBJ2-3): DAGVTQSPTHLIKTRGQQVTLRCSPKSGHDTVSWYQQALGQGPQFIFQYYEEEERQRGNFPDRFSGHQFPNYSSELNVNALLLGDSALYLCASSAGRAGREDTQYFGPGTRLTVL.

The rearrangement joins TRBV7-2 to TRBJ2-5; weak D call: TRBD1 (5 bases). There are 13 residues in the CDR3. Germline CDR1 reads SGHTA; CDR2 reads FQGNSA. V was cut by 2 bases and J by 4 bases, with 8 bases left in between. The chain's CDR3 is CASSLSRAETQYF. The CDR3 DNA reads as TGTGCCAGCAGCTTAAGCAGGGCAGAGACCCAGTACTTC. The whole variable domain, remainder taken from reference TRBV7-2 and TRBJ2-5, is GAGVSQSPSNKVTEKGKDVELRCDPISGHTALYWYRQSLGQGLEFLIYFQGNSAPDKSGLPSDRFSAERTGGSVSTLTIQRTQQEDSAVYLCASSLSRAETQYFGPGTRLLVL.

Written as DNA, the CDR3 is TGTGCCAGTAGTATAGATGGGAGGGACTCTGGAAACACCATATATTTT. As protein: CASSIDGRDSGNTIYF. The J gene is TRBJ1-3, the V gene TRBV19; D is uncertain. Germline V gene sequence: CDR1 LNHDA, CDR2 SQIVND (reference sequence). V lost 0 bases and J lost 0, with 9 bases in between. The CDR3 contains 16 residues.

The chain is built from TRBV11-1 and TRBJ2-5; 15 nucleotides align to TRBD2. CDR3 length: 16 residues. Germline values: CDR1 SGHAT, CDR2 FQDESV (reference sequence). Unmatched junction bases numbered 5, after V lost 4 bases and J lost 5 bases. CDR3 nucleotides: TGTGCCAGCAGCTCAGAAGGACTAGCGGGAGGGGAGACCCAGTACTTC. Translated, it gives CASSSEGLAGGETQYF.

V gene TRBV30 combines with J gene TRBJ1-6; TRBD1 matches at 10 bases. V gave up 0 bases and J gave up 8 bases; unmatched junction bases: 4. The CDR3 loop spans 15 amino acids. Per the germline V gene, CDR1 is GTSNPN and CDR2 is SVGIG (reference sequence). The CDR3 protein is CAWSVWGQGYSPLHF. In DNA, the CDR3 is TGTGCCTGGAGTGTATGGGGACAGGGGTATTCACCCCTCCACTTT.

This clone was picked up a small number of times. This chain links TRBV7-2 with TRBJ2-1; 8 bases match TRBD2. The CDR3 length is 15 residues. Trimming took 3 bases from V and 5 from J; bases not matched to a gene: 6. From germline, CDR1 is SGHTA and CDR2 FQGNSA. The CDR3 DNA reads TGTGCCAGCAGCTTTGGGCGGGGGGCCAACAATGAGCAGTTCTTC. Encoded protein: CASSFGRGANNEQFF.

This clone has more than one count but fewer than ten. The chain recombines TRBV5-6 with TRBJ1-1; 9 bases match TRBD1. The CDR3 loop spans 15 amino acids. CDR1 is SGHDT and CDR2 is YYEEEE in the germline V gene. The J segment lost 1 base and the V segment lost 4 bases, leaving 5 bases of the junction unmatched. Written as DNA, the CDR3 is TGTGCCAGCAGCCGCCGGACAGGGGCGAACACTGAAGCTTTCTTT. Its translation is CASSRRTGANTEAFF.

The chain is built from TRBV6-1 and TRBJ2-3, with 7 bases lining up with TRBD1. This CDR3 comprises 13 residues. CDR1 MNHNS and CDR2 SASEGT come from the germline V gene. V shed 9 bases, J shed 4 bases, and the junction held 7 bases outside the gene matches. The CDR3 DNA is TGTGCCAGTGAGGGGGCAAAGGCAGATACGCAGTATTTT. Protein product: CASEGAKADTQYF.

The rearrangement links TRBV27 to TRBJ2-7; TRBD1 might be the D (6 bases). Trimming left V 3 bases short and J 1 base short, with 7 bases between. CDR1 is MNHEY, CDR2 SMNVEV, per germline (reference sequence). The CDR3 runs to 13 residues. CDR3 in DNA: TGTGCCAGCAGTTTCGGACAGTCCTACGAGCAGTACTTC. Translated: CASSFGQSYEQYF.

This clone has a single count. The chain recombines TRBV16 with TRBJ2-1; possible D gene TRBD1, 6 bases. V dropped 4 bases and J dropped 2 bases, with 9 bases sitting between them. The germline CDR1 and CDR2 sequences are KGHSY and FQNENV. The CDR3 contains 14 residues. CDR3 sequence: CASSLWTAYNEQFF. The CDR3 DNA sequence: TGTGCCAGCAGCCTTTGGACAGCCTACAATGAGCAGTTCTTC.

The chain employs TRBV27 and TRBJ2-5; the D is unclear. Trimming took off 5 bases at V and 0 bases at J, with 7 bases between the two ends. CDR1 is MNHEY and CDR2 is SMNVEV in the germline V gene (reference sequence). This CDR3 has 13 amino acids. The chain's CDR3 is CASSPPYQETQYF. CDR3 nucleotides: TGTGCCAGCAGTCCCCCCTACCAAGAGACCCAGTACTTC.

This clone was counted once. The J gene is TRBJ2-1, the V gene TRBV28, with D perhaps TRBD2 (7 bases). The CDR3 sequence is 14 residues long. The V end lost 6 bases, the J end lost 7 bases, and 16 bases lay between the germline ends. In germline, CDR1 is MDHEN, CDR2 SYDVKM. CDR3 amino acids: CASRVGGLRNEQFF. The CDR3 nucleotides are TGTGCCAGCAGAGTCGGGGGGCTAAGGAATGAGCAGTTCTTC.

V usage is TRBV19 and J usage is TRBJ2-1; 8 bases align to TRBD2. This CDR3 region has 13 residues. Germline CDR1 is LNHDA and CDR2 is SQIVND (reference sequence). Trimming cost V 4 bases and J 7 bases; bases outside gene matches: 3. The CDR3 nucleotides are TGTGCCAGTAGTAAAGTAGCGGGGAATGAGCAGTTCTTC. Residues: CASSKVAGNEQFF.

V gene TRBV29-1 combines with J gene TRBJ2-7, with TRBD2 identical over 9 bases. The germline CDR1 and CDR2 sequences are SQVTM and ANQGSEA. Trimming at V came to 8 bases and at J to 1 base, leaving 15 bases not matched to a gene. The CDR3 length is 16 residues. The CDR3 nucleotides read TGCAGCATCCAGGGCGGGGGGGGGACTAGTTCCTACGAGCAGTACTTC. Protein sequence: CSIQGGGGTSSYEQYF.

The rearrangement links TRBV5-6 to TRBJ2-2; D might be TRBD1 (8 bases). Germline lookup yields CDR1 SGHDT and CDR2 YYEEEE. The V end was cut by 3 bases, the J end by 4 bases, with 16 bases between. The CDR3 runs 16 residues. The CDR3 sequence: CASSWTGRVTTGELFF. The CDR3 DNA sequence: TGTGCCAGCAGCTGGACAGGGAGGGTTACCACCGGGGAGCTGTTTTTT.

This clone has more than one count but fewer than ten. The V call is TRBV11-3, the J call TRBJ2-1; possibly TRBD1 for D (6 bases). This CDR3 contains 13 residues. Trimming cost V 8 bases and J 3 bases, with 11 bases left between them. Per the germline V gene, CDR1 is SGHNT and CDR2 is YENEEA. The CDR3 nucleotides read TGTGCCAGCCCAGGGGACCTCTACAATGAGCAGTTCTTC. Protein: CASPGDLYNEQFF.

The chain uses TRBV28 and TRBJ2-5; D call uncertain. Germline lookup yields CDR1 MDHEN and CDR2 SYDVKM. V lost 4 bases and J 1 base, leaving 10 bases between the germline ends. This CDR3 contains 14 residues. The CDR3 DNA reads TGTGCCAGCAGTTATACAGCAACCCAAGAGACCCAGTACTTC. Protein: CASSYTATQETQYF.

This clone was seen only a few times. The genes are TRBV2 and TRBJ1-2, with 8 bases fitting TRBD1. The J segment lost 8 bases and the V segment lost 5 bases, leaving 7 bases of the junction unmatched. The length of the CDR3 is 13 residues. The germline V gene encodes CDR1 SNHLY and CDR2 FYNNEI. In nucleotides, the CDR3 is TGTGCCAGCAGTACAGGGGGACGAGGCGGCTACACCTTC. Translating gives CASSTGGRGGYTF.

The chain carries TRBV27 and TRBJ1-4, with TRBD1 matching 9 bases. The J segment lost 8 bases and the V segment lost 7 bases, leaving 8 bases of the junction unmatched. The CDR3 totals 14 residues. Per germline, CDR1 MNHEY and CDR2 SMNVEV (reference sequence). DNA for the CDR3: TGTGCCAGCACCGCGACAGGGGGAGGAGAAAAACTGTTTTTT. Its translation: CASTATGGGEKLFF.

The V call is TRBV18, the J call TRBJ1-5, with D possibly matching TRBD1 (6 bases). Looked up from germline, CDR1 is KGHSH and CDR2 is LQKENI. The CDR3 contains 15 residues. Trimming removed 6 bases at V and 0 bases at J, with 12 bases between. The CDR3 DNA follows: TGTGCCAGCTCTCGGACAGCAAATAGCAATCAGCCCCAGCATTTT. This codes for CASSRTANSNQPQHF. Looking up the rest from reference TRBV18 and TRBJ1-5 gives the full variable domain: NAGVMQNPRHLVRRRGQEARLRCSPMKGHSHVYWYRQLPEEGLKFMVYLQKENIIDESGMPKERFSAEFPKEGPSILRIQQVVRGDSAAYFCASSRTANSNQPQHFGDGTRLSIL.

The gene calls are TRBV18 and TRBJ2-1, with 8 bases aligning to TRBD2. This CDR3 comprises 18 residues. The V and J ends lost 3 bases and 1 base, in that order; junction bases with no gene match: 11. CDR1 and CDR2 (germline): KGHSH, LQKENI. CDR3 sequence (DNA): TGTGCCAGCTCACCTCTGGTTGATAGCGGGGTTTCCTACAATGAGCAGTTCTTC. It encodes CASSPLVDSGVSYNEQFF.